This TCR beta chain came from a study of Graves' ophthalmopathy and Graves' hyperthyroidism. This clonotype was seen ten or more times. The germline V gene encodes CDR1 MNHEY and CDR2 SVGEGT. The ends were cut back, 8 bases at V and 4 bases at J, with 26 bases in the middle. The CDR3 sequence is 17 residues long. Those donors who had ophthalmopathy presented with moderate-to-severe activity, a CAS of ≥3, a NOSPECS of ≥4 and a duration under 3 months. RNA transcripts served as template for amplifying TCR beta CDR3 sequences. HTBI-primed first-round RT-PCR preceded second-round multiplex PCR. MiXCR was run by TCRdb on the multiplex PCR reads, yielding one entry per CDR3 protein. The data show around 400,000 distinct CDR3 sequences, with about 16% seen just once and 1.6% held by the top ten.

This clonotype originated in a woman between 18 and 29 years old with Graves' ophthalmopathy. The rearrangement links TRBV6-2 or TRBV6-3 to TRBJ1-1; D is perhaps TRBD1 (5 bases). Material: peripheral blood. CDR3 nucleotide sequence: TGTGCCAGCCGCCGAGGGACCCTCAACATTGGGGGCACTGAAGCTTTCTTT. Translation: CASRRGTLNIGGTEAFF.